This T cell receptor (beta chain) was sequenced in a study of Ad26.COV2.S vaccination and SARS-CoV-2 variants listed by TCRdb under 2021. Looking at the study overall: Donors in the vaccine arm were drawn from COV1001, a multicentre, randomized, double-blind, placebo-controlled phase I-IIa trial testing Ad26.COV2.S in healthy adults. Dosing of Ad26.COV2.S was intramuscular, at either 5x10^10 or 1x10^11 viral particles, delivered as one shot or as two shots spaced 56 days apart. Sequencing of the TCRbeta repertoire served to evaluate the specificity and breadth of SARS-CoV-2-reactive T cell receptors following Ad26.COV2.S vaccination. A total of 32 samples were included in the TCR-sequenced set, comprising about 20 Ad26.COV2.S vaccine recipients, 5 placebo recipients and 8 SARS-CoV-2 convalescent individuals. Trial participants were randomized into five groups of five: low-dose or high-dose Ad26.COV2.S given once or twice, or placebo on both occasions. Blinding of investigators to trial group allocation was maintained during experiments and outcome assessment.

The treatment or condition label on this specimen signifies: about 20 received Ad26.COV2.S at low or high dose, single or two shots; 5 received placebo; per-sample allocation not given. Repertoires of vaccine and placebo recipients were sequenced from samples taken on day 63 after the first injection. Cohort 1b enrolled around 23 adults aged 18-55 years at a single site in Boston, USA, between 29 July and 7 August 2020. Ad26.COV2.S consisted of a replication-incompetent adenovirus type 26 vector by which a prefusion-stabilized SARS-CoV-2 spike protein from the original Wuhan strain was expressed. TCRbeta CDR3 regions were sequenced with the immunoSEQ Assay. After extraction, genomic DNA underwent amplification by bias-controlled multiplex PCR, followed by high-throughput sequencing. From the authors' description of their analysis: To quantify the absolute abundance of each unique TCRbeta CDR3 region, sequences were collapsed and filtered. T cell fraction was estimated by normalizing TCRbeta template counts to usable DNA, which was measured by amplifying reference genes present in all nucleated cells. Repertoire TCRs were annotated as SARS-CoV-2-specific when V gene, CDR3 amino acid sequence and J gene were exactly matched to a known reactive TCR set. The reference SARS-CoV-2 TCR set was derived from MIRA and filtered for enrichment in COVID-19-positive ImmuneCODE repertoires, a step that removed public or cross-reactive TCRs. Drawing on the MIRA antigens, annotated TCRs were analysed further at the level of specific ORF or position within ORF. Breadth was defined as the number of annotated unique rearrangements divided by the total number of unique productive rearrangements, and depth was defined as the summed frequency of the annotated unique rearrangements. TCR breadth was compared between groups using two-sided Wilcoxon rank-sum tests. TCRdb retrieved this table from immuneACCESS and kept in-frame rearrangements only. Not all clones are present; in checked studies, unresolved V genes account for under half, and no reason is known for the remainder. D and trimming come from the DNA, and the V and J calls and clone size come from that table. The sample includes roughly 700,000 clones, with approximately 88% observed a single time. The ten largest clones capture about 1.5% of the sample.

The investigation overall reported the following: Vaccine and placebo recipients had comparable non-spike TCR breadth, which fits with the vaccine containing only spike. The authors noted that total T cell responses may have been underestimated by the TCR breadth and depth analyses. After vaccination, spike-specific CD8+ and CD4+ T cell responses were reported to show substantial breadth. The study was not powered for comparison of responses between vaccine doses or regimens. Spike-specific TCR breadth was higher in Ad26.COV2.S recipients than in placebo recipients (P = 0.0014).

A few counts support this clone. Its antigen is currently not known. Base qualities are not at hand, and no much larger clone is one base apart. The sample carries other DNA sequences with the same CDR3. Including cysteine and phenylalanine, the CDR3 has 12 amino acids. Of all the DNA, just the CDR3 is kept, 36 bases in frame from base 1. Cut back by 3 bases and 4 bases, the V and J ends lie 4 bases apart. The germline V gene sets CDR1 to KGHSH and CDR2 to LQKENI. Rearrangement joined TRBV18 to TRBJ1-5; the D gene is unclear. The specimen was peripheral blood, collected in a trial of Ad26.COV2.S vaccine versus placebo. The sequence was collected from a person aged 18 to 65 who received the Ad26.COV2.S COVID-19 vaccine or a placebo. CDR3 loop: CASSPGNQPQHF. The sequenced DNA: TGTGCCAGCTCACCGGGGAATCAGCCCCAGCATTTT. The variable domain in full, with residues beyond the CDR3 obtained from the reference TRBV18 and TRBJ1-5 genes, is NAGVMQNPRHLVRRRGQEARLRCSPMKGHSHVYWYRQLPEEGLKFMVYLQKENIIDESGMPKERFSAEFPKEGPSILRIQQVVRGDSAAYFCASSPGNQPQHFGDGTRLSIL.